This T cell receptor beta chain comes out of a study of regulatory T cells in long-lasting Graves disease (dated by TCRdb to about 2021). A note on the overall study: Persistent Graves' disease was defined as persistently positive TSH receptor autoantibodies together with antithyroid drug treatment for over 5 years. This study used TCR sequencing and RNA sequencing of peripheral blood to compare persistent Graves' disease patients against newly diagnosed Graves' disease patients. The study was conducted in China and was registered as a clinical trial. A total of roughly 35 samples underwent TCR sequencing, from about 13 patients with persistent Graves' disease and some 20 patients with newly diagnosed Graves' disease. On average, persistent Graves' disease patients in the clinical cohort had been on antithyroid drugs for about 10.3 years.

Libraries were made using multiplex PCR. The data were produced on an Illumina HiSeq 4000. iRepertoire HTBI primers and Arm-PCR amplification of CDR3 regions were used to construct TCR beta libraries. Before sequencing, the PCR products underwent gel purification. The authors processed their data as follows. Gene usage analysis of CDR3 amino acid clonotypes used the 50 to 70 TRBV and some 15 TRBJ segments found across samples. Filtered high-quality paired reads were merged into contigs using COPE and FqMerger. BLAST was used to align contigs to IMGT TRBV, TRBD and TRBJ reference genes, and CDR3 was defined according to IMGT. Clonotypes above 0.1% frequency were classified as highly expanded clones. Repertoire diversity was measured by Shannon entropy, and V-J evenness by the Gini coefficient. Clonotypes shared by more than one individual were considered public. The public reads were quality trimmed at Q25 with fastp and then assembled into clones with MiXCR by TCRdb, keeping productive beta chains. A single entry per CDR3 protein holds the most common genes and DNA from its merged rows. What appears here as the V and J calls and clone size reflects TCRdb's work, not the paper's. The sample table lists 650,000 to 700,000 distinct CDR3 sequences, around 32% of them with a count of one. The ten largest account for around 42% of the sample.

V and J are trimmed by 7 bases and 2 bases, and the gene matches miss 5 bases of the junction. CDR1 is given as MNHNS and CDR2 as SASEGT, both from the germline V gene. From cysteine to phenylalanine, the CDR3 is 13 amino acids long. CDR3 DNA only is kept here, 39 bases in frame from base 1. This clonotype was detected ten times or more. Its antigen remains unidentified. No qualities accompany the bases; no much larger clone lies one base away. The time point tag for this specimen amounts to: persistent/refractory GD, antithyroid drugs over 5 years with positive TRAb. For both TCR sequencing and RNA sequencing, RNA was extracted from PBMCs using TRIzol. Graves' disease was diagnosed according to American Thyroid Association guidelines. Patients for the study were recruited at an endocrinology department in Xi'an, China. Each patient gave approximately 9.7 milliliters of peripheral blood, collected in an EDTA anticoagulant tube. PBMCs were isolated by Ficoll Paque Plus density gradient separation without further T cell sorting. RNA quality was checked with an Agilent 2100 Bioanalyzer and agarose gel, and concentration with a NanoDrop 2000.

The study at large found these results: Preferential use of TRBV28, TRBJ1-2 and TRBJ2-5 was observed in persistent disease, whereas TRBV20-1 and TRBJ2-1 were favored in newly diagnosed disease. The authors acknowledged the small sample size as a limitation that may reduce accuracy. Persistent Graves' disease patients showed lower TCR Shannon entropy and fewer highly expanded clones than newly diagnosed patients, suggesting clonal expansion. Only the TCR beta chain was sequenced and analyzed. Only peripheral blood was studied, because thyroid tissue, the primary lesion, was inaccessible. More public clonotypes were shared among persistent patients (around 2,600) than among newly diagnosed patients (approximately 930).

This sample comprised peripheral blood mononuclear cells (PBMCs), obtained when the disease was refractory, from a patient treated with antithyroid drugs. This TCR came from a female donor with Graves disease. The chain is encoded by TRBV6-1 joined to TRBJ2-7; 7 of the junction bases match TRBD1. For the CDR3, the sequence is CASTPGTAYEQYF. The DNA is TGTGCCAGCACCCCCGGGACAGCCTACGAGCAGTACTTC.